The rows below give T cell receptor beta chains drawn from one sample of a study of T-cell memory formation after mild COVID-19. TCRdb analysed the 5' RACE reads with MiXCR anew, one entry per CDR3 protein. The sample gives 200,000 to 250,000 distinct CDR3 sequences, 9.4% of which show up once; roughly a fifth is in the top ten. The sample was PBMCs or a T cell subset sorted from them (not recorded which). The receptors shown here come from a man between 18 and 35 years old who had mild COVID-19 (a few samples of this study predate the infection). Cell type and time point are not known. CDR3s include the opening cysteine and the closing phenylalanine or tryptophan. Fields, in order: J gene, V gene, clone size, D gene, CDR3 DNA, CDR3 protein. D genes are given only for firm matches. Not every row has a clone size; where given, it reads once, few, many or a size class.

J gene: TRBJ2-2
V gene: TRBV7-9
clone size: few
D gene: .
CDR3 DNA: TGTGCCAGCAGTCGACTCATCGGAATCACCGGGGAGCTGTTTTTT
CDR3 protein: CASSRLIGITGELFF

J gene: TRBJ2-3
V gene: TRBV7-9
clone size: few
D gene: TRBD1
CDR3 DNA: TGTGCCAGCAGCAGAACAGGGGAGAGGCAGTATTTT
CDR3 protein: CASSRTGERQYF

J gene: TRBJ1-1
V gene: TRBV6-2/TRBV6-3
clone size: few
D gene: .
CDR3 DNA: TGTGCCAGCAGGCCCTCGGGGTCGAACACTGAAGCTTTCTTT
CDR3 protein: CASRPSGSNTEAFF

J gene: TRBJ2-5
V gene: TRBV20-1
clone size: few
D gene: .
CDR3 DNA: TGCAGTGCTAGAGATATGACAGGTGGACAAGAGACCCAGTACTTC
CDR3 protein: CSARDMTGGQETQYF

J gene: TRBJ2-2
V gene: TRBV7-2
clone size: few
D gene: .
CDR3 DNA: TGTGCCAGCAGCTTTAGGGCGGGGGAGCTGTTTTTT
CDR3 protein: CASSFRAGELFF

J gene: TRBJ2-1
V gene: TRBV28
clone size: .
D gene: TRBD2
CDR3 DNA: TGTGCCAGCAGCCTACCTAGCGGGGGGGCCAGTGAGCAGTTCTTC
CDR3 protein: CASSLPSGGASEQFF

J gene: TRBJ2-1
V gene: TRBV5-1
clone size: .
D gene: TRBD2
CDR3 DNA: TGCGCCAGCAGCTTTAGCGGGGGGGCCGTCAATGAGCAGTTCTTC
CDR3 protein: CASSFSGGAVNEQFF

J gene: TRBJ2-2
V gene: TRBV12-3/TRBV12-4
clone size: .
D gene: TRBD1
CDR3 DNA: TGTGCCAGCAGACCGGGACAGAAGAAAAACACCGGGGAGCTGTTTTTT
CDR3 protein: CASRPGQKKNTGELFF

J gene: TRBJ2-1
V gene: TRBV3-1
clone size: .
D gene: .
CDR3 DNA: TGTGCCAGCAGCCCGGGCCCCGGGGGACATGAGCAGTTCTTC
CDR3 protein: CASSPGPGGHEQFF

J gene: TRBJ2-5
V gene: TRBV7-8
clone size: few
D gene: TRBD2
CDR3 DNA: TGTGCCAGCAGCTCCGGACTAGCGGGGAACCAAGAGACCCAGTACTTC
CDR3 protein: CASSSGLAGNQETQYF